This T cell receptor (beta chain) came from a study of TIL therapy for anti-PD-1-resistant metastatic lung cancer. At the level of the study: Patients had a median age of approximately 56 years (range about 35-80). The study, taken as a whole, reports: This highly selected cohort may not generalize to typical lung cancer patients.

Time point described: pre-treatment sample, taken before nivolumab and TIL therapy. With regard to this clone: Its antigen is still unknown.

This was the immunoSEQ v3 assay. Sequencing depth was approximately 2 million read pairs for survey level, about 5-6 million for deep. Sequencing used immunoSEQ multiplex PCR; TCRdb keeps in-frame clones, though not all of them. The table has tens of thousands of clones, about 73% seen once. Germline V gives CDR1 SGHVS, CDR2 FQNEAQ. This CDR3 is 14 amino acids long. V lost 4 bases and J 2 bases, leaving 12 bases between the germline ends. Sample: blood, taken at baseline. The gene calls are TRBV7-8 and TRBJ2-7, with D possibly matching TRBD2 (5 bases). The TCR sequence derives from a person aged 25 to 85 with non-small cell lung cancer. The CDR3 loop reads CASSSEDTTYEQYF. Here the CDR3 DNA reads TGTGCCAGCAGCTCGGAGGATACTACCTACGAGCAGTACTTC.